The 18 T cell receptor beta chains below all came from one sample that was sequenced in a study of cytomegalovirus exposure and HLA in healthy donors. PCR employed 60 Vbeta and 13 Jbeta primers. Assay used: immunoSEQ multiplex PCR; TCRdb lists only in-frame clones, some missing. Among 250,000 or so clones listed, about nine tenths were seen once. Specimen: PBMCs. These receptors came from a girl aged 2-10 years in good health and CMV-seronegative.

The CDR3 region is CASRETGDYGYTF. The CDR3 DNA reads TGTGCCAGCAGGGAGACAGGGGACTATGGCTACACCTTC. The V gene is TRBV25-1, the J gene TRBJ1-2; TRBD1 agrees at 8 bases. J gave up 3 bases and V 6 bases, and 3 bases lay outside the gene matches. The CDR3 extends over 13 amino acids. The V gene's germline CDR1 is MGHDK and CDR2 SYGVNS.

The chain links TRBV28 to TRBJ2-7; 9 positions match TRBD1. The CDR3 contains 15 residues. Trimming at V came to 6 bases and at J to 2 bases, leaving 8 bases not matched to a gene. Per the germline V gene, CDR1 is MDHEN and CDR2 is SYDVKM. The chain's CDR3 is CASSYPGTGTYEQYF. CDR3 DNA sequence: TGTGCCAGCAGCTACCCCGGGACAGGGACCTACGAGCAGTACTTC. Looking up the rest from reference TRBV28 and TRBJ2-7 gives the full variable domain: DVKVTQSSRYLVKRTGEKVFLECVQDMDHENMFWYRQDPGLGLRLIYFSYDVKMKEKGDIPEGYSVSREKKERFSLILESASTNQTSMYLCASSYPGTGTYEQYFGPGTRLTVT.

The V call is TRBV5-6, the J call TRBJ1-5, with D possibly matching TRBD1 (5 bases). V was shortened by 3 bases and J by 7 bases, with 8 bases between the two germline ends. The CDR3 loop spans 12 amino acids. The V gene's germline CDR1 is SGHDT and CDR2 YYEEEE. CDR3 sequence (DNA): TGTGCCAGCAGCTCAGGGTGGCAGCCCCAGCATTTT. It is translated as CASSSGWQPQHF.

The rearrangement joins TRBV29-1 to TRBJ2-7, with D tentatively TRBD2 (7 bases). Germline V gene data show CDR1 as SQVTM and CDR2 as ANQGSEA. The CDR3 runs 14 residues. V lost 1 base, J lost 3 bases, and 13 bases lay in between. The CDR3 region has the DNA TGCAGCGTTGAAGTCGGGGAGGGGGGCTACGAGCAGTACTTC. Its protein is CSVEVGEGGYEQYF.

The chain uses TRBV6-1 and TRBJ2-1, with 9 bases aligning to TRBD2. Trimming took 7 bases from V and 7 from J; bases not matched to a gene: 8. The germline gives CDR1 MNHNS, CDR2 SASEGT. The CDR3 sequence is 14 residues long. The DNA for the CDR3 is TGTGCCAGCACCTTGAGTAGCGGGAGTAATGAGCAGTTCTTC. Translating gives CASTLSSGSNEQFF.

The V gene is TRBV9, the J gene TRBJ1-1; D may be TRBD1 (5 bases). Deletions cut 4 bases from V and 1 base from J, with 11 bases between. This CDR3 region has 14 residues. From germline, CDR1 is SGDLS and CDR2 YYNGEE. The CDR3 DNA is TGTGCCAGCAGCCCAGTAGGACAGAACACTGAAGCTTTCTTT. This gives the protein CASSPVGQNTEAFF. The variable domain in full, with the rest retrieved from reference TRBV9 and TRBJ1-1, is DSGVTQTPKHLITATGQRVTLRCSPRSGDLSVYWYQQSLDQGLQFLIQYYNGEERAKGNILERFSAQQFPDLHSELNLSSLELGDSALYFCASSPVGQNTEAFFGQGTRLTVV.

The chain is built from TRBV5-4 and TRBJ1-1; 7 bases agree with TRBD1. Germline V lookup: CDR1 SGHNT, CDR2 YYREEE (reference sequence). The J segment lost 1 base and the V segment lost 3 bases, leaving 3 bases of the junction unmatched. The CDR3 sequence is 14 residues long. The CDR3 DNA sequence: TGTGCCAGCAGCTACGGGACAGAGAACACTGAAGCTTTCTTT. Residues: CASSYGTENTEAFF.

The rearrangement uses TRBV6-5 and TRBJ1-1; maybe TRBD1 (5 bases). CDR3 length: 15 residues. V lost 0 bases to trimming and J lost 0 bases, with 8 bases between them. Looked up from germline, CDR1 is MNHEY and CDR2 is SVGAGI. CDR3 nucleotides: TGTGCCAGCAGTTACTCAGGGGTTATGAACACTGAAGCTTTCTTT. It translates to CASSYSGVMNTEAFF.

CDR3 DNA sequence: TGTGCCAGCCCCCCAGGTTATGGAGGCTACACCTTC. Translated, it gives CASPPGYGGYTF. The chain employs TRBV19 and TRBJ1-2; no clear D. This CDR3 is 12 amino acids long. Trimming left V 9 bases short and J 8 bases short, with 16 bases between. CDR1 is LNHDA and CDR2 is SQIVND in the germline V gene (reference sequence).

V and J are TRBV6-5 and TRBJ1-2; a possible D gene is TRBD1 (6 bases). Germline-derived CDR1 and CDR2 are MNHEY and SVGAGI. The length of the CDR3 is 14 residues. Between the trimmed V and J ends, which lost 7 bases and 6 bases, there was a span of 18 bases. CDR3 in amino acids: CASTLLQGKDGYTF. In nucleotides, the CDR3 is TGTGCCAGCACCTTACTTCAGGGGAAGGATGGCTACACCTTC.

The V and J genes are TRBV6-1 and TRBJ2-1; 8 nucleotides match TRBD2. From germline, CDR1 is MNHNS and CDR2 SASEGT. CDR3 length: 15 amino acids. Unmatched junction bases numbered 11, after V lost 9 bases and J lost 4 bases. Here the CDR3 DNA reads TGTGCCAGTGGTGAACTAGCGGTGCTTTACAATGAGCAGTTCTTC. Translating gives CASGELAVLYNEQFF.

With respect to this clone: The same CDR3 also results from other DNA sequences found in this sample. This CDR3 reads CASSDTGVPIEQYF. CDR3 bases: TGTGCCAGCAGTGATACAGGGGTTCCAATTGAGCAGTACTTC. The chain is built from TRBV6-5 and TRBJ2-7, with TRBD1 identical over 7 bases. This CDR3 has 14 residues. Germline CDR1 reads MNHEY; CDR2 reads SVGAGI. V lost 5 bases, J lost 7 bases, and 11 bases stayed unmatched.

The chain couples TRBV6-5 to TRBJ2-7, with TRBD1 matching 9 bases. V lost 7 bases to trimming and J lost 5 bases; unmatched junction nucleotides: 9. This CDR3 spans 14 amino acids. Germline CDR1 MNHEY, CDR2 SVGAGI. The CDR3 DNA reads as TGTGCCAGCAACCCGCAACAGGGGGCCCACGAGCAGTACTTC. Amino acids: CASNPQQGAHEQYF.

This chain links TRBV6-5 with TRBJ1-5; TRBD1 matches at 8 bases. This CDR3 is built from 16 residues. V shed 4 bases, J shed 4 bases, and the junction held 9 bases outside the gene matches. Germline V CDR1 and CDR2: MNHEY, SVGAGI. CDR3 sequence (DNA): TGTGCCAGCAGTTCTTACGACAGGGGATCAAATCAGCCCCAGCATTTT. This codes for CASSSYDRGSNQPQHF.

The J gene is TRBJ2-1, the V gene TRBV7-2, with a tentative D call TRBD2 (6 bases). Deletions cut 5 bases from V and 4 bases from J, with 24 bases between. This CDR3 has 18 residues. CDR1 is SGHTA, CDR2 FQGNSA, per germline. The DNA of the CDR3 is TGTGCCAGCAGCCTCCGTAATCTAGCGTTAAAGAGGTACAATGAGCAGTTCTTC. Translated: CASSLRNLALKRYNEQFF. The entire variable domain, with the rest obtained from reference TRBV7-2 and TRBJ2-1, is as follows: GAGVSQSPSNKVTEKGKDVELRCDPISGHTALYWYRQSLGQGLEFLIYFQGNSAPDKSGLPSDRFSAERTGGSVSTLTIQRTQQEDSAVYLCASSLRNLALKRYNEQFFGPGTRLTVL.

The J gene is TRBJ1-2, the V gene TRBV30; D gene unclear. V was cut by 2 bases and J by 4 bases, with 11 bases left in between. The CDR3 is made up of 13 amino acids. CDR1 GTSNPN and CDR2 SVGIG come from the germline V gene (reference sequence). The CDR3: CAWSLTPAYGYTF. CDR3 DNA sequence: TGTGCCTGGAGTCTGACTCCAGCCTATGGCTACACCTTC.

V usage is TRBV11-2 and J usage is TRBJ2-2, with 8 bases matching TRBD1. V lost 5 bases to trimming and J lost 4 bases; unmatched junction nucleotides: 9. Germline lookup yields CDR1 SGHAT and CDR2 FQNNGV. The CDR3 has 16 residues. The CDR3 DNA sequence: TGTGCCAGCAGCCCGTCGACAGGGGTGTTCACCGGGGAGCTGTTTTTT. It encodes CASSPSTGVFTGELFF.

The chain carries TRBV7-8 and TRBJ2-5; D is possibly TRBD1 (6 bases). The CDR3 contains 15 residues. Trimming cost V 5 bases and J 5 bases, with 18 bases left between them. The germline V gene encodes CDR1 SGHVS and CDR2 FQNEAQ. The CDR3 region is CASSQEQGSSETQYF. CDR3 DNA sequence: TGTGCCAGCAGCCAGGAGCAGGGGAGTTCGGAGACCCAGTACTTC.